These T cell receptor beta chains were read from a single sample in a study of PD-L1 blockade in urothelial cancer. Using immunoSEQ multiplex PCR, the repertoire was profiled, and TCRdb retains in-frame clones only, with some absent. The sample holds some 35,000 clones, over 75% seen once. The sample in question was PBMCs, obtained around atezolizumab (anti-PD-L1) treatment. These receptors all stem from a man between 60 and 70 years old with urothelial cancer. Each CDR3 is given with its conserved first and last residue. The D gene is left open where the match is weak. For some rows the clone size is stated as once, few or many, or as a class when expanded; others skip it.

v_call,d_call,clone_size,j_call,cdr3_nt,cdr3_aa
TRBV7-2,TRBD1,once,TRBJ2-1,TGTGCCAGCAGCTTAGGGACAGGGAATGAGCAGTTCTTC,CASSLGTGNEQFF
TRBV5-5,.,.,TRBJ2-7,TGTGCCAGCAGCTTGGCCGAAGACAGGTACGAGCAGTACTTC,CASSLAEDRYEQYF
TRBV5-4,TRBD2,.,TRBJ2-5,TGTGCCCAGGGTAGCGGGGGGGCGACAGAGACCCAGTACTTC,CAQGSGGATETQYF
TRBV11-2,TRBD1,.,TRBJ2-7,TGTGCCAGCAGCTTGACGACAGGGGGTGGATACGAGCAGTACTTC,CASSLTTGGGYEQYF
TRBV21-1,.,.,TRBJ2-7,TGTGCCAGCCCCACCCCAACAGGCGCAACCTACGAGCAGTACTTC,CASPTPTGATYEQYF
TRBV7-2,.,.,TRBJ2-7,TGTGCCAGCAGCCCACAGCCGGGGAACTACGAGCAGTACTTC,CASSPQPGNYEQYF
TRBV28,.,few,TRBJ1-1,TGTGCCAGCAGTTTAGAGGGAGGCGGTGAAGCTTTCTTT,CASSLEGGGEAFF
TRBV4-2,.,.,TRBJ2-3,TGTGCCAGCAGCCTCTCGTACGAGGCAGATACGCAGTATTTT,CASSLSYEADTQYF
TRBV2,.,.,TRBJ1-2,TGTGCCAGCAGGTCAGATAACTATGGCTACACCTTC,CASRSDNYGYTF
TRBV28,TRBD1,once,TRBJ2-7,TGTGCCAGCAGTTTACTCGGAGCTGGACAGGGGAGGCCCTACGAGCAGTACTTC,CASSLLGAGQGRPYEQYF
TRBV19,TRBD1,once,TRBJ1-5,TGTGCCAGTACCTCCGAGGGGGCGCCGACTCAGCCCCAGCATTTT,CASTSEGAPTQPQHF
TRBV5-5,.,.,TRBJ1-6,TGTGCCAGCAGCTTGACAGGGTTGACTTCACCCCTCCACTTT,CASSLTGLTSPLHF
TRBV5-1,TRBD1,.,TRBJ2-5,TGCGCCAGCAGCCCGGGGACAGCGTACCAAGAGACCCAGTACTTC,CASSPGTAYQETQYF
TRBV30,.,few,TRBJ2-2,TGTGCCTGGAGATCCCCCGGATCAGGGCGTACCGGGGAGCTGTTTTTT,CAWRSPGSGRTGELFF
TRBV6-5,TRBD1,.,TRBJ2-7,TGTGCCAGCAGTCGACAGGGCACCGGCGAGCAGTACTTC,CASSRQGTGEQYF
TRBV7-9,TRBD2,.,TRBJ2-5,TGTGCCAGCAGCGTGAGCGGGACGGACCAAGAGACCCAGTACTTC,CASSVSGTDQETQYF
TRBV19,TRBD1,.,TRBJ2-3,TGTGCCAGTCGTTCCGGGACAGGGTCTCATACGCAGTATTTT,CASRSGTGSHTQYF
TRBV7-2,.,.,TRBJ1-6,TGTGCCAGCAGCACAGACGGGACTGGGAATTCACCCCTCCACTTT,CASSTDGTGNSPLHF
TRBV2,.,few,TRBJ2-5,TGTGCCTTGGGGGGACAGGAGACCCAGTACTTC,CALGGQETQYF
TRBV10-3,.,.,TRBJ2-5,TGTGCCATCAGTGTTGTCGAGGAAGAGACCCAGTACTTC,CAISVVEEETQYF
TRBV10-3,.,.,TRBJ2-5,TGTGCCTCCCGAGAGACTAGTTCCGAGACCCAGTACTTC,CASRETSSETQYF
TRBV28,TRBD1,.,TRBJ1-4,TGTGCCAGCAGTTATAATCACAGGGGGCAAGAAGAAAAACTGTTTTTT,CASSYNHRGQEEKLFF
TRBV4-2,TRBD1,.,TRBJ1-1,TGTGCCAGCAGCCACGTTAGACAGGGGGCAACTGAAGCTTTCTTT,CASSHVRQGATEAFF
TRBV5-5,.,.,TRBJ1-5,TGTGCCAGCAGCTTGGCCGGCACTAACCAAAATCAGCCCCAGCATTTT,CASSLAGTNQNQPQHF
TRBV30,.,medium-sized,TRBJ1-4,TGTGCCTCTGACTTTAATGAAAAACTGTTTTTT,CASDFNEKLFF
TRBV7-9,TRBD1,once,TRBJ2-1,TGTGCCAGCAGCCCCGGACAGGGCCCTAACAATGAGCAGTTCTTC,CASSPGQGPNNEQFF
TRBV5-4,TRBD1,.,TRBJ1-4,TGTGCCAGCAGCCCCGGGACAGGGGATGAAAAACTGTTTTTT,CASSPGTGDEKLFF
TRBV5-1,TRBD1,.,TRBJ1-2,TGCGCCAGCAGTGTTGGGACAGGGATTTATGGCTACACCTTC,CASSVGTGIYGYTF
TRBV30,TRBD1,.,TRBJ2-2,TGTGCCTGGATCCGGGACAGGGGGCCTGGCGGGGAGCTGTTTTTT,CAWIRDRGPGGELFF
TRBV6-1,.,.,TRBJ2-5,TGTGCCAGCAGTGAATTGGGGCCACTAGAGACCCAGTACTTC,CASSELGPLETQYF
TRBV2,TRBD1,.,TRBJ2-7,TGTGCCAGCAGTGAGGGACAGGCCAGATCCTACGAGCAGTACTTC,CASSEGQARSYEQYF
TRBV5-6,TRBD2,.,TRBJ2-3,TGTGCCAGCAGGGCAAGCGGGGCCACAGATACGCAGTATTTT,CASRASGATDTQYF
TRBV28,TRBD1,.,TRBJ2-7,TGTGCCAGCAGTTTGGACAGGGTTGCTTACGAGCAGTACTTC,CASSLDRVAYEQYF
TRBV30,.,once,TRBJ1-4,TGTGCCTGGAGTCCCGGGGGGACAACTAATGAAAAACTGTTTTTT,CAWSPGGTTNEKLFF
TRBV15,TRBD2,.,TRBJ2-3,TGTGCCACCAGCAGAGATTCACAGCGGGGGGCCCGAGATACGCAGTATTTT,CATSRDSQRGARDTQYF
TRBV5-6,TRBD2,few,TRBJ2-5,TGTGCCAGCAGCGAAATTGGACTAGCGGGGGGGAAAGAGACCCAGTACTTC,CASSEIGLAGGKETQYF
TRBV7-8,.,.,TRBJ1-1,TGTGCCAGCAGCTCCCAGGGTTACGGAGCTTTCTTT,CASSSQGYGAFF
TRBV2,.,.,TRBJ2-1,TGTGCCAGCACCGGAGGGAACAGGAACAATGAGCAGTTCTTC,CASTGGNRNNEQFF
TRBV28,.,.,TRBJ2-7,TGTGCCAGCAGTTTACGGGGATTATACGAGCAGTACTTC,CASSLRGLYEQYF
TRBV4-1,TRBD1,.,TRBJ2-7,TGCGCCAGCAGCCAAGCCACGACAGGGGCGACCTACGAGCAGTACTTC,CASSQATTGATYEQYF
TRBV5-4,.,once,TRBJ1-4,TGTGCCAGCAGCTTAAACGCTCTTGGGCGTGAAAAACTGTTTTTT,CASSLNALGREKLFF
TRBV7-7,.,few,TRBJ2-1,TGTGCTAGCAGCTTTGACTACAACAATGAGCAGTTCTTC,CASSFDYNNEQFF
TRBV2,.,.,TRBJ2-5,TGTGCCAGCCTTGACAACAGGAGAGAGACCCAGTACTTC,CASLDNRRETQYF
TRBV18,TRBD1,.,TRBJ2-5,TGTGCCAGCTCAGTAAATACAGGGGAAGGAGAGACCCAGTACTTC,CASSVNTGEGETQYF
TRBV28,TRBD1,once,TRBJ1-3,TGTGCCAGCAGTTTATTCGGGACAGCTGGAAACACCATATATTTT,CASSLFGTAGNTIYF
TRBV30,.,.,TRBJ2-7,TGTGCCTGGACCCGGGCAGCGGCCTACGAGCAGTACTTC,CAWTRAAAYEQYF
TRBV30,.,.,TRBJ1-4,TGTGCCTGGAGTTTCCCAGAGGGTGAAAAACTGTTTTTT,CAWSFPEGEKLFF
TRBV7-9,.,.,TRBJ2-7,TGTGCCAGCAGCCCGACCAGGCCCTCCTACGAGCAGTACTTC,CASSPTRPSYEQYF
TRBV6-1,.,.,TRBJ2-5,TGTGCCTGCCGCGTCGGGTCCCAAGAGACCCAGTACTTC,CACRVGSQETQYF
TRBV5-6,TRBD1,.,TRBJ2-7,TGTGCCAGCATACTCCGGACAGGAGCCTACGAGCAGTACTTC,CASILRTGAYEQYF
TRBV19,TRBD1,few,TRBJ1-4,TGTGCCAGTAGTATCCTGCGACAGGGGCGGGATGAAAAACTGTTTTTT,CASSILRQGRDEKLFF
TRBV28,TRBD1,.,TRBJ1-2,TGTGCCAGCAGCAGTAAGAGGCCGGGACAGGGTTGGGGCTACACCTTC,CASSSKRPGQGWGYTF
TRBV21-1,.,.,TRBJ2-5,TGTGCCAGCAGCAAACGTAAGGGGGGGACACAAGAGACCCAGTACTTC,CASSKRKGGTQETQYF
TRBV2,.,once,TRBJ1-4,TGTGCCAGCAGTGAAGAGACAGCGACTAATGAAAAACTGTTTTTT,CASSEETATNEKLFF
TRBV5-1,TRBD2,.,TRBJ2-2,TGCGCCAGCGGTCTAGCGGGGAACACCGGGGAGCTGTTTTTT,CASGLAGNTGELFF
TRBV7-2,.,.,TRBJ2-2,TGTGCCAGCAGCTTAGAAGGAGATAACACCGGGGAGCTGTTTTTT,CASSLEGDNTGELFF
TRBV28,TRBD2,.,TRBJ2-7,TGTGCCAGCAGTTTTAGGCCTGGCGGGGGGGCCTACGAGCAGTACTTC,CASSFRPGGGAYEQYF